The 21 T cell receptor beta chains reported below all come from one sample, sequenced in a study of neurological immune-mediated disorders. Specified time point: longitudinal time-point 1 (baseline). TCRdb reanalysed the 5' RACE reads using MiXCR and keeps one entry per CDR3 protein. Found here are over 55,000 distinct CDR3 sequences, 10% to 13% of them singletons; the top ten hold roughly 9%. Source material: PBMCs. These receptor sequences come from a man between 25 and 39 years old in good health.

This clonotype was counted ten times or more. The V and J genes are TRBV7-2 and TRBJ1-5, with 7 bases matching TRBD1. The junction had 2 bases not matched to a gene; V was cut back by 5 bases and J by 4 bases. Germline V gene data show CDR1 as SGHTA and CDR2 as FQGNSA. The CDR3 loop spans 13 amino acids. Here the CDR3 reads CASSMDRNQPQHF. CDR3 sequence (DNA): TGTGCCAGCAGCATGGACAGGAATCAGCCCCAGCATTTT. The whole variable domain, remainder taken from reference TRBV7-2 and TRBJ1-5, is GAGVSQSPSNKVTEKGKDVELRCDPISGHTALYWYRQSLGQGLEFLIYFQGNSAPDKSGLPSDRFSAERTGGSVSTLTIQRTQQEDSAVYLCASSMDRNQPQHFGDGTRLSIL.

There are many counts of this clonotype. The rearrangement uses TRBV12-3 or TRBV12-4 and TRBJ2-3; D is unresolved. V was trimmed by 7 bases and J by 4 bases, leaving 3 bases between them. CDR3 size: 10 residues. CDR3 coding DNA: TGTGCCAGCACCCCAGATACGCAGTATTTT. Translating it yields CASTPDTQYF.

The chain uses TRBV7-2 and TRBJ2-5; the match to TRBD2 covers 7 bases. J gave up 2 bases and V 1 base, and 4 bases lay outside the gene matches. Germline CDR1 is SGHTA and CDR2 is FQGNSA. The CDR3 runs 15 residues. CDR3: CASSLVSGTQETQYF. For the CDR3, the DNA is TGTGCCAGCAGCTTAGTAAGCGGGACGCAAGAGACCCAGTACTTC.

This clonotype was seen ten or more times. The chain combines TRBV3-1 with TRBJ2-1, with TRBD1 matching 12 bases. V was clipped by 5 bases and J by 7 bases; unmatched bases: 9. Germline V gene data show CDR1 as LGHDT and CDR2 as YNNKEL (reference sequence). The CDR3 is 16 residues long. CDR3: CASSELGQGARNEQFF. As DNA, the CDR3 is TGTGCCAGCAGCGAACTGGGACAGGGGGCGCGAAATGAGCAGTTCTTC.

There are many counts of this clonotype. The V call is TRBV2, the J call TRBJ2-5; either TRBD1 or TRBD2 may supply D (5 bases each). With 4 bases removed from V and 2 bases from J, the gap between germline ends came to 11 bases. Germline values: CDR1 SNHLY, CDR2 FYNNEI. The CDR3 loop spans 14 amino acids. The CDR3 is CASSVGDGQETQYF. CDR3 nucleotides: TGTGCCAGCAGTGTGGGGGACGGACAAGAGACCCAGTACTTC.

The table lists this clonotype with many counts. CDR3 protein: CASSQDREGGGKEKLFF. CDR3 DNA: TGCGCCAGCAGCCAAGATCGGGAAGGGGGCGGAAAAGAAAAACTGTTTTTT. The V call is TRBV4-1, the J call TRBJ1-4; 7 bases are shared with TRBD1. The CDR3 has 17 residues. Germline CDR1 MGHRA, CDR2 YSYEKL. Trimming removed 0 bases from V and 8 bases from J; junction bases left unmatched: 12.

This clonotype was seen ten or more times. This chain uses TRBV5-1 with TRBJ2-7; D is ambiguous. The CDR3 is made up of 15 amino acids. V was pared by 4 bases and J by 3 bases, with 17 bases between. Germline CDR1 reads SGHRS; CDR2 reads YFSETQ. The CDR3 spells CASSLTPTDVYEQYF. In nucleotides, the CDR3 is TGCGCCAGCAGCCTAACCCCTACGGACGTCTACGAGCAGTACTTC.

This clonotype was recorded at least ten times. The gene calls are TRBV27 and TRBJ1-1; no reliable D call. CDR3 length equals 14 residues. Trimming removed 5 bases at V and 0 bases at J, with 10 bases between. The V gene's germline CDR1 is MNHEY and CDR2 SMNVEV (reference sequence). CDR3 protein: CASSPQLLNTEAFF. The CDR3 DNA sequence: TGTGCCAGCAGTCCACAGTTATTGAACACTGAAGCTTTCTTT.

This clonotype was observed at least ten times. The chain is built from TRBV28 and TRBJ2-7; 8 nucleotides agree with TRBD1. The CDR3 has 13 residues. V was pared by 10 bases and J by 3 bases, with 8 bases of the junction left unmatched. Germline V lookup: CDR1 MDHEN, CDR2 SYDVKM. Here the CDR3 DNA reads TGTGCCACCTCGGACAGGGCGCGCTACGAGCAGTACTTC. As protein: CATSDRARYEQYF.

This clonotype was observed many times. In nucleotides, the CDR3 is TGTGCCAGCAGTTTATTGGGGGCATCCTACGAGCAGTACTTC. Translated, it gives CASSLLGASYEQYF. J is TRBJ2-7 and V is TRBV28; tentatively, D is TRBD1 (6 bases). The CDR3 spans 14 residues. V lost 1 base, J lost 1 base, and 8 bases lay in between. Germline V gene sequence: CDR1 MDHEN, CDR2 SYDVKM.

This rearrangement joins TRBV7-2 to TRBJ1-4, with D possibly being TRBD1 (5 bases). The CDR3 has 15 amino acids. In germline, CDR1 is SGHTA, CDR2 FQGNSA. The V gene lost 0 bases and the J gene lost 8 bases, with 13 bases spanning the gap. This chain's CDR3 is CASSLALGDKEKLFF. CDR3 nucleotides: TGTGCCAGCAGCTTAGCGCTGGGGGATAAGGAAAAACTGTTTTTT.

This clonotype was found many times. CDR3 sequence: CARIGTGEWSRLYEQYF. In DNA form, the CDR3 reads TGCGCCAGGATCGGGACAGGGGAATGGTCGAGACTCTACGAGCAGTACTTC. The V call is TRBV5-1, the J call TRBJ2-7; 10 nucleotides align to TRBD1. Germline V lookup: CDR1 SGHRS, CDR2 YFSETQ. There are 17 residues in the CDR3. After removal of 8 bases from V and 3 bases from J, the junction contained 17 bases not matched to a gene. The variable domain in full, with the rest retrieved from reference TRBV5-1 and TRBJ2-7, is KAGVTQTPRYLIKTRGQQVTLSCSPISGHRSVSWYQQTPGQGLQFLFEYFSETQRNKGNFPGRFSGRQFSNSRSEMNVSTLELGDSALYLCARIGTGEWSRLYEQYFGPGTRLTVT.

Regarding this clonotype: Since a much larger clone is just one base distant, this may be a read error. The V call is TRBV3-1, the J call TRBJ2-3; maybe TRBD1 (6 bases). From germline, CDR1 is LGHDT and CDR2 YNNKEL (reference sequence). V was clipped by 5 bases and J by 3 bases, with 12 bases between them. The CDR3 loop spans 14 amino acids. CDR3 in amino acids: CASSELTGTDTQYF. CDR3 nucleotides: TGTGCCAGCAGCGAATTAACAGGGACAGATACGCAGTATTTT.

This clonotype showed up many times. The chain uses TRBV30 and TRBJ2-7, with 12 bases that match TRBD1. J lost 2 bases, V lost 5 bases, and 13 bases had no gene match. This CDR3 spans 17 amino acids. In germline, CDR1 is GTSNPN, CDR2 SVGIG (reference sequence). The CDR3 is CAWRVPAGTGGPYEQYF. The CDR3 nucleotides are TGTGCCTGGCGAGTTCCAGCCGGGACAGGGGGCCCCTACGAGCAGTACTTC.

The chain recombines TRBV28 with TRBJ2-2; D is undetermined. The V gene's germline CDR1 is MDHEN and CDR2 SYDVKM. The V gene lost 7 bases and the J gene lost 1 base, with 4 bases spanning the gap. This CDR3 region has 12 residues. The DNA of the CDR3 is TGTGCCAGCATCCAGAACACCGGGGAGCTGTTTTTT. It encodes CASIQNTGELFF.

The sample holds many counts of this clonotype. The chain has TRBV12-3 or TRBV12-4 and TRBJ2-7, with D possibly being TRBD1 or TRBD2 (6 bases each). CDR3 size: 14 residues. Trimming stripped 5 bases from V and 1 base from J, with 12 bases between. CDR3 DNA sequence: TGTGCCAGCAGTCCCCTAGGGGGGTCCTACGAGCAGTACTTC. As protein: CASSPLGGSYEQYF.

This clonotype was seen at least ten times. The chain has TRBV7-6 and TRBJ2-7, with unresolved D. V was trimmed by 6 bases and J by 2 bases, leaving 8 bases between them. This CDR3 is built from 12 residues. CDR1 is SGHVS, CDR2 FNYEAQ, per germline. The CDR3 here is CASSADPYEQYF. The CDR3 DNA follows: TGTGCCAGCAGTGCTGATCCCTACGAGCAGTACTTC.

Many counts were recorded for this clonotype. The chain recombines TRBV24-1 with TRBJ2-3, with 11 bases identical to TRBD1. The ends lost 2 bases at V and 6 bases at J; junction bases unmatched: 3. There are 15 residues in the CDR3. Germline V CDR1 and CDR2: KGHDR, SFDVKD. CDR3 in DNA: TGTGCCACCAGTGATTCGGGACAGGGGGACGATACGCAGTATTTT. Protein: CATSDSGQGDDTQYF.

The chain carries TRBV10-2 and TRBJ1-1; no definite D call. The CDR3 is 13 amino acids. Trimming took off 10 bases at V and 3 bases at J, with 15 bases between the two ends. Germline CDR1 and CDR2: WSHSY and SAAADI. The DNA of the CDR3 is TGCGCCATCGTGACGCAGGAGGACACTGAAGCTTTCTTT. Encoded protein: CAIVTQEDTEAFF.

The V and J genes are TRBV29-1 and TRBJ1-1; unclear D gene. The length of the CDR3 is 13 residues. The germline V and J ends were trimmed by 7 bases and 2 bases, with 14 bases remaining between them. CDR1 is SQVTM and CDR2 is ANQGSEA in the germline V gene. The CDR3 DNA reads TGCAGCGGGAAGCAGTCGGATAACACTGAAGCTTTCTTT. This encodes CSGKQSDNTEAFF.

On this clonotype: Because the CDR3's place on the DNA is in doubt, the DNA is left out and the CDR3 is given as listed by TCRdb. V gene TRBV28 combines with J gene TRBJ1-1; the DNA was not compared with TRBD1, the D call given in the table. CDR1 and CDR2 from the germline V gene are MDHEN and SYDVKM. The CDR3 region is 18 residues in length, termini included. The CDR3 region is CASSFYICSAIEDRRSGF.